These T cell receptor beta chains were read from a single sample in a study of PD-1 blockade in classical Hodgkin lymphoma. Clones were sequenced by immunoSEQ multiplex PCR, and TCRdb holds only the in-frame ones, with some missing. The sample comprises about 29,000 clones, about three quarters of which are singletons, and 3.5% to 4.5% rests with the top ten. The sequenced sample was peripheral blood mononuclear cells (PBMCs), obtained before the second cycle of nivolumab. All receptors come from a human donor with classical Hodgkin lymphoma. Each CDR3 is given with its conserved first and last residue. D genes are given only for firm matches. The listing skips clone size in some rows; elsewhere it reads once, few, many or a size class.

D: TRBD2
J: TRBJ2-1
size: few
V: TRBV6-1
CDR3: CASAGLAAYNEQFF
DNA: TGTGCCAGCGCTGGACTAGCGGCCTACAATGAGCAGTTCTTC

D: TRBD1
J: TRBJ2-1
size: -
V: TRBV5-5
CDR3: CASSPTGASYNEQFF
DNA: TGTGCCAGCAGTCCTACAGGGGCCTCCTACAATGAGCAGTTCTTC

D: TRBD2
J: TRBJ2-7
size: -
V: TRBV5-1
CDR3: CASSFSGGPTYEQYF
DNA: TGCGCCAGCAGCTTTAGCGGGGGACCCACCTACGAGCAGTACTTC

D: -
J: TRBJ1-2
size: -
V: TRBV18
CDR3: CASSQYRDGYTF
DNA: TGTGCCAGCTCTCAATACAGGGATGGCTACACCTTC

D: -
J: TRBJ1-1
size: once
V: TRBV5-4
CDR3: CASRSPGQANTEAFF
DNA: TGTGCCAGCAGATCCCCCGGGCAGGCGAACACTGAAGCTTTCTTT

D: TRBD1
J: TRBJ2-4
size: -
V: TRBV28
CDR3: CASSSPGQGRDIQYF
DNA: TGTGCCAGCAGTTCCCCGGGACAGGGTAGGGACATTCAGTACTTC

D: -
J: TRBJ1-1
size: few
V: TRBV5-6
CDR3: CASSSLDRYTEAFF
DNA: TGTGCCAGCAGCTCTTTAGACAGATACACTGAAGCTTTCTTT

D: TRBD1
J: TRBJ2-3
size: -
V: TRBV7-2
CDR3: CASSLGGGNTQYF
DNA: TGTGCCAGCAGCTTAGGAGGGGGCAATACGCAGTATTTT

D: TRBD2
J: TRBJ2-7
size: -
V: TRBV7-2
CDR3: CASSLEGGSSGWYEQYF
DNA: TGTGCCAGCAGCTTAGAAGGGGGATCTAGCGGGTGGTACGAGCAGTACTTC

D: -
J: TRBJ2-1
size: -
V: TRBV5-6
CDR3: CASSWVGGSYNEQFF
DNA: TGTGCCAGCAGCTGGGTGGGGGGCTCCTACAATGAGCAGTTCTTC

D: TRBD1
J: TRBJ1-5
size: -
V: TRBV6-6
CDR3: CASSYGLTGDNQPQHF
DNA: TGTGCCAGCAGTTACGGGCTGACAGGGGACAATCAGCCCCAGCATTTT

D: TRBD1
J: TRBJ2-2
size: -
V: TRBV5-1
CDR3: CASRMGQGGTGELFF
DNA: TGCGCCAGCAGAATGGGACAGGGAGGCACCGGGGAGCTGTTTTTT

D: TRBD2
J: TRBJ2-1
size: -
V: TRBV5-6
CDR3: CASSLAGTKANEQFF
DNA: TGTGCCAGCAGCTTGGCAGGGACTAAAGCGAATGAGCAGTTCTTC

D: -
J: TRBJ2-7
size: -
V: TRBV19
CDR3: CASSSGMQSYEQYF
DNA: TGTGCCAGTAGTTCTGGAATGCAGTCCTACGAGCAGTACTTC

D: TRBD2
J: TRBJ2-3
size: -
V: TRBV7-2
CDR3: CASSLKPHGRGTDTQYF
DNA: TGTGCCAGCAGCTTAAAACCCCACGGGAGGGGCACAGATACGCAGTATTTT

D: -
J: TRBJ2-3
size: -
V: TRBV6-6
CDR3: CASRKVLVYLDTQYF
DNA: TGTGCCAGCAGGAAAGTACTGGTGTACCTTGATACGCAGTATTTT

D: -
J: TRBJ2-7
size: -
V: TRBV19
CDR3: CASSMGHIYEQYF
DNA: TGTGCCAGTAGTATGGGCCATATCTACGAGCAGTACTTC

D: -
J: TRBJ1-1
size: once
V: TRBV19
CDR3: CATQRGLLNTEAFF
DNA: TGTGCCACCCAAAGAGGGTTGTTGAACACTGAAGCTTTCTTT

D: TRBD2
J: TRBJ2-3
size: -
V: TRBV6-1
CDR3: CASEKGTNTDTQYF
DNA: TGTGCCAGCGAAAAGGGGACTAACACAGATACGCAGTATTTT

D: -
J: TRBJ1-2
size: -
V: TRBV7-8
CDR3: CASSLGSQGGYGYTF
DNA: TGTGCCAGCAGCTTAGGGTCACAGGGCGGTTATGGCTACACCTTC

D: -
J: TRBJ1-2
size: -
V: TRBV13
CDR3: CASSLEGGLGYTF
DNA: TGTGCCAGCAGCTTAGAGGGGGGGCTTGGCTACACCTTC

D: -
J: TRBJ2-5
size: -
V: TRBV9
CDR3: CASSVGWTTQETQYF
DNA: TGTGCCAGCAGCGTAGGGTGGACTACCCAAGAGACCCAGTACTTC

D: -
J: TRBJ1-4
size: -
V: TRBV30
CDR3: CAWSSARPLNEKLFF
DNA: TGTGCCTGGAGCTCGGCGAGGCCTCTTAATGAAAAACTGTTTTTT

D: -
J: TRBJ2-1
size: -
V: TRBV18
CDR3: CASSPLPYFNEQFF
DNA: TGTGCCAGCTCACCACTACCCTACTTCAATGAGCAGTTCTTC

D: -
J: TRBJ1-1
size: -
V: TRBV6-5
CDR3: CASSYSYVANTEAFF
DNA: TGTGCCAGCAGTTACTCTTACGTGGCGAACACTGAAGCTTTCTTT

D: -
J: TRBJ1-1
size: few
V: TRBV29-1
CDR3: CSVITFGGSTEAFF
DNA: TGCAGCGTTATTACCTTCGGGGGGTCCACTGAAGCTTTCTTT

D: -
J: TRBJ2-4
size: -
V: TRBV11-2
CDR3: CASSLGPTPRRGTKNIQYF
DNA: TGTGCCAGCAGCTTAGGTCCTACCCCTCGGAGGGGGACCAAAAACATTCAGTACTTC

D: -
J: TRBJ2-5
size: -
V: TRBV9
CDR3: CASSGGGSGETQYF
DNA: TGTGCCAGCAGCGGGGGGGGCAGCGGCGAGACCCAGTACTTC

D: TRBD2
J: TRBJ2-3
size: -
V: TRBV4-2
CDR3: CASSILAGGSPDTQYF
DNA: TGTGCCAGCAGCATCCTAGCGGGAGGGAGCCCAGATACGCAGTATTTT

D: -
J: TRBJ2-2
size: -
V: TRBV6-5
CDR3: CASRKGGSTGELFF
DNA: TGTGCCAGCAGAAAGGGGGGCTCCACCGGGGAGCTGTTTTTT

D: -
J: TRBJ1-4
size: -
V: TRBV9
CDR3: CASSVGGAGEKLFF
DNA: TGTGCCAGCAGCGTCGGAGGGGCCGGTGAAAAACTGTTTTTT

D: TRBD1
J: TRBJ1-6
size: few
V: TRBV6-5
CDR3: CASSYGRGKGSPLHF
DNA: TGTGCCAGCAGTTACGGCAGGGGGAAGGGTTCACCCCTCCACTTT

D: TRBD1
J: TRBJ2-1
size: -
V: TRBV28
CDR3: CASSLGDRGMGEQFF
DNA: TGTGCCAGCAGTTTAGGAGACAGGGGCATGGGTGAGCAGTTCTTC

D: -
J: TRBJ2-1
size: -
V: TRBV11-2
CDR3: CASSLVDRGFEQFF
DNA: TGTGCCAGCAGCTTAGTTGATCGAGGTTTCGAGCAGTTCTTC

D: -
J: TRBJ1-1
size: -
V: TRBV6-5
CDR3: CASSYSSNTEAFF
DNA: TGTGCCAGCAGTTACTCCTCCAACACTGAAGCTTTCTTT

D: -
J: TRBJ1-3
size: -
V: TRBV4-1
CDR3: CASSQERPGPEAGNTIYF
DNA: TGCGCCAGCAGCCAAGAACGTCCGGGACCTGAGGCTGGAAACACCATATATTTT

D: TRBD2
J: TRBJ2-3
size: -
V: TRBV19
CDR3: CASSARRGGLGDTQYF
DNA: TGTGCCAGTAGTGCGCGACGGGGGGGCCTTGGAGATACGCAGTATTTT

D: -
J: TRBJ2-1
size: -
V: TRBV7-2
CDR3: CASSLGLMGAAVGEQFF
DNA: TGTGCCAGCAGCTTAGGGCTCATGGGGGCAGCGGTAGGAGAGCAGTTCTTC

D: -
J: TRBJ1-1
size: -
V: TRBV19
CDR3: CASSPQPAGTEAFF
DNA: TGTGCCAGTAGCCCACAACCTGCGGGCACTGAAGCTTTCTTT

D: TRBD1
J: TRBJ1-3
size: once
V: TRBV6-5
CDR3: CASRKQGGGNTIYF
DNA: TGTGCCAGCAGGAAACAGGGGGGTGGAAACACCATATATTTT

D: TRBD2
J: TRBJ2-5
size: -
V: TRBV28
CDR3: CASRSPSGGGETQYF
DNA: TGTGCCAGCAGGTCCCCTAGCGGGGGGGGAGAGACCCAGTACTTC

D: TRBD1
J: TRBJ2-2
size: -
V: TRBV30
CDR3: CAVGGGVGELFF
DNA: TGTGCCGTAGGGGGCGGAGTCGGGGAGCTGTTTTTT

D: -
J: TRBJ1-1
size: -
V: TRBV10-3
CDR3: CAIREDDMNTEAFF
DNA: TGTGCCATCAGGGAGGACGACATGAACACTGAAGCTTTCTTT

D: -
J: TRBJ1-4
size: -
V: TRBV6-5
CDR3: CASSYSLAATNEKLFF
DNA: TGTGCCAGCAGTTACTCTCTTGCGGCAACTAATGAAAAACTGTTTTTT

D: -
J: TRBJ2-7
size: -
V: TRBV19
CDR3: CASSIRDTFYEQYF
DNA: TGTGCCAGTAGTATACGGGACACTTTCTACGAGCAGTACTTC

D: -
J: TRBJ1-4
size: -
V: TRBV25-1
CDR3: CASSEYEPGEKLFF
DNA: TGTGCCAGCAGTGAATACGAGCCTGGGGAAAAACTGTTTTTT

D: TRBD1
J: TRBJ1-2
size: -
V: TRBV18
CDR3: CASSRQGSNYGYTF
DNA: TGTGCCAGCTCGCGACAGGGATCTAACTATGGCTACACCTTC

D: -
J: TRBJ2-4
size: few
V: TRBV28
CDR3: CASSLPGALAKNIQYF
DNA: TGTGCCAGCAGTTTACCAGGGGCGCTAGCCAAAAACATTCAGTACTTC

D: -
J: TRBJ2-5
size: -
V: TRBV6-6
CDR3: CASSYWETQYF
DNA: TGTGCCAGCAGTTACTGGGAGACCCAGTACTTC

D: -
J: TRBJ2-3
size: -
V: TRBV5-1
CDR3: CASSSAGPSTDTQYF
DNA: TGCGCCAGCAGCTCCGCGGGACCTAGCACAGATACGCAGTATTTT

D: TRBD2
J: TRBJ2-3
size: few
V: TRBV28
CDR3: CASSTLWERDLTDTQYF
DNA: TGTGCCAGCAGTACCCTTTGGGAGCGGGATTTGACAGATACGCAGTATTTT

D: -
J: TRBJ2-3
size: -
V: TRBV7-2
CDR3: CASSLGGFQDTQYF
DNA: TGTGCCAGCAGCTTAGGGGGTTTCCAGGATACGCAGTATTTT

D: TRBD2
J: TRBJ2-5
size: -
V: TRBV5-6
CDR3: CASRTRGGGQYF
DNA: TGTGCCAGCAGGACTCGGGGGGGTGGCCAGTACTTC